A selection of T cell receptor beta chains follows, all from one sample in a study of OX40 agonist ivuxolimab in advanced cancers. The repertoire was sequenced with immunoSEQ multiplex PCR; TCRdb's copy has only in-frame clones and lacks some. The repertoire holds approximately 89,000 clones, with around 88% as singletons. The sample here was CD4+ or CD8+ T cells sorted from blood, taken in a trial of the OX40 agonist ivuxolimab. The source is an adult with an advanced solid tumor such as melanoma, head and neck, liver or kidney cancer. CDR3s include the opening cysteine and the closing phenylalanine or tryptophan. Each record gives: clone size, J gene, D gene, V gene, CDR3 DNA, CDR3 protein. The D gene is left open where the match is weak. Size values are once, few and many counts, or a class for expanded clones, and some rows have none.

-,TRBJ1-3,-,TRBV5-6,TGTGCCAGCAGCTTGGAACGGGGGGCTAGTAGCACCATATATTTT,CASSLERGASSTIYF
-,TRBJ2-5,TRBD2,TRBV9,TGTGCCAGCAGCGTAGCAGCCCAGCGGGGCGCCTCGGAGACCCAGTACTTC,CASSVAAQRGASETQYF
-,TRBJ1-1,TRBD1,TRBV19,TGTGCCAGTAGTATAAACAGGGGGGACACTGAAGCTTTCTTT,CASSINRGDTEAFF
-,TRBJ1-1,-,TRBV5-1,TGCGCCAGCAGCTACAGTTCCAACACTGAAGCTTTCTTT,CASSYSSNTEAFF
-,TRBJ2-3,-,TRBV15,TGTGCCACCAGCCCTATTTTGGGGTTTCGGACAGATACGCAGTATTTT,CATSPILGFRTDTQYF
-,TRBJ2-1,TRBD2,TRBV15,TGTGCCACCAGCAGAGGGGGGGGGACTAGACCGTACAATGAGCAGTTCTTC,CATSRGGGTRPYNEQFF
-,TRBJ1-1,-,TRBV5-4,TGTGCCAGCAGCTTGGGGGGATACGGGGGCGCTAACACTGAAGCTTTCTTT,CASSLGGYGGANTEAFF
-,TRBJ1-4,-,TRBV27,TGTGCCAGCAGTTTACGGGCCCTTTTTAATGAAAAACTGTTTTTT,CASSLRALFNEKLFF
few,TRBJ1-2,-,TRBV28,TGTGCCAGCAGTCCAGGACCGCTGTATGGCTACACCTTC,CASSPGPLYGYTF
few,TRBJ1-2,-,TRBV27,TGTGCCAGCAGTTCCCTGGGGGGGCGCGCCTATGGCTACACCTTC,CASSSLGGRAYGYTF
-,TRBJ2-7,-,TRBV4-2,TGTGCCAGCAGCCAAGATGGGGGGCCAAACTCCTACGAGCAGTACTTC,CASSQDGGPNSYEQYF
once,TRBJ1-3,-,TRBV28,TGTGCCAGCAGTCCCTCAGGGGTGGCTGGAAACACCATATATTTT,CASSPSGVAGNTIYF
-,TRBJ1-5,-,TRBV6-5,TGTGCCAGCAGTGCCGGACAGCGCAATCAGCCCCAGCATTTT,CASSAGQRNQPQHF
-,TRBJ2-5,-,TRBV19,TGTGCCAGTAGTATATCCCAATGGGAGACCCAGTACTTC,CASSISQWETQYF
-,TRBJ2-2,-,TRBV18,TGTGCCAGCTCACCCCCGGGACAACTTAACACCGGGGAGCTGTTTTTT,CASSPPGQLNTGELFF
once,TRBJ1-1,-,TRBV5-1,TGCGCCAGCAGCCGACTGACAGAGAACACTGAAGCTTTCTTT,CASSRLTENTEAFF
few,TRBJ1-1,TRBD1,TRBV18,TGTGCCAGCTCACCCGGGACAGCTTGGCGAGATGAAGCTTTCTTT,CASSPGTAWRDEAFF
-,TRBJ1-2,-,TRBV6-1,TGTGCCAGCAGCCTCGACTTTGACGGAGGCTACACCTTC,CASSLDFDGGYTF
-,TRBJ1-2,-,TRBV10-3,TGTGCCATCAGTGAGCCCGGCGGAGTGGCCTATGGCTACACCTTC,CAISEPGGVAYGYTF
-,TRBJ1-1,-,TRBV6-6,TGTGCCAGCAGTCCCATTGTCGAGGGTGAAGCTTTCTTT,CASSPIVEGEAFF
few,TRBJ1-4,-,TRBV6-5,TGTGCCAGCAGTTACTCGTATACACTAGAAAAACTGTTTTTT,CASSYSYTLEKLFF
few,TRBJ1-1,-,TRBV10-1,TGCGCCAGCAGTGATGGCAGTGTAGCCACTGAAGCTTTCTTT,CASSDGSVATEAFF
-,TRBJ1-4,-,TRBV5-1,TGCGCCAGCAGCTTACAAAGAGGGGTGATGGGAAAACTGTTTTTT,CASSLQRGVMGKLFF
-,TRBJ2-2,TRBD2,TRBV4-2,TGTGCCAGCAGTCCGAGCGGGGGGGCCAACACCGGGGAGCTGTTTTTT,CASSPSGGANTGELFF
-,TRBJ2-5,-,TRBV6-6,TGTGCCAGCCGCCGGGTCCAAGAGACCCAGTACTTC,CASRRVQETQYF
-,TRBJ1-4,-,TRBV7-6,TGTGCCAGCAGCTTAGGCCCCTACAGAGCAACTAATGAAAAACTGTTTTTT,CASSLGPYRATNEKLFF
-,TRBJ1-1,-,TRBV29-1,TGCAGCGCGACGGGACAACTGAACACTGAAGCTTTCTTT,CSATGQLNTEAFF
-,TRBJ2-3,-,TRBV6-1,TGTGCCAATAAGCCCGGGACAGATACGCAGTATTTT,CANKPGTDTQYF
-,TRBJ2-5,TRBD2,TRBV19,TGTGCCAGTAGTATTAGCGGGGCAGAGACCCAGTACTTC,CASSISGAETQYF
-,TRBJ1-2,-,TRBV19,TGTGCCAGTAGTATAGATTGGGGGGGCGCGAACTATGGCTACACCTTC,CASSIDWGGANYGYTF
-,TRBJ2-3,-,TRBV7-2,TGTGCCAGCAGCTTTAGGGCTTCAGATACGCAGTATTTT,CASSFRASDTQYF
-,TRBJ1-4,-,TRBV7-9,TGTGCCAGCAGCACAACCGGGGCCGGGGTTGGAAAACTGTTTTTT,CASSTTGAGVGKLFF
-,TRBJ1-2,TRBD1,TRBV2,TGTGCCAGCAGGGGGGACAGGGCCGGTGGCTACACCTTC,CASRGDRAGGYTF
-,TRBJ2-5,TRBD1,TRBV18,TGTGCCAGCTCACTCGGGACAGCGGAGACCCAGTACTTC,CASSLGTAETQYF
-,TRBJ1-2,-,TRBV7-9,TGTGCCAGCAGCTTAACGGGGTCCAGGCACTATGGCTACACCTTC,CASSLTGSRHYGYTF
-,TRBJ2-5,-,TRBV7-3,TGTGCCAGCAGCTTAAGAGCAGGGGAAGAGACCCAGTACTTC,CASSLRAGEETQYF
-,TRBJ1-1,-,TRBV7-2,TGTGCCAGCAAACAAACGGGGGAAGCTTTCTTT,CASKQTGEAFF
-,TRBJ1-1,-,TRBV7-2,TGTGCCAGCGCCTCCGATGGGACTGAAGCTTTCTTT,CASASDGTEAFF
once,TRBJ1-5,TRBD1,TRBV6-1,TGTGCCAGCGGGACGACAGGGTGGGCTCAGCCCCAGCATTTT,CASGTTGWAQPQHF
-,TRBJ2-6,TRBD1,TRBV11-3,TGTGCCAGCAGCTCGAGTGGGGGACAGACCTCTGGGGCCAACGTCCTGACTTTC,CASSSSGGQTSGANVLTF
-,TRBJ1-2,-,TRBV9,TGTGCCAGCAGCGTAGATCAGGGGAACTATGGCTACACCTTC,CASSVDQGNYGYTF
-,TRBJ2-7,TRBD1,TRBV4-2,TGTGCCAGCAGCCCTCCCGAGGGGACAGGGTCCTACGAGCAGTACTTC,CASSPPEGTGSYEQYF